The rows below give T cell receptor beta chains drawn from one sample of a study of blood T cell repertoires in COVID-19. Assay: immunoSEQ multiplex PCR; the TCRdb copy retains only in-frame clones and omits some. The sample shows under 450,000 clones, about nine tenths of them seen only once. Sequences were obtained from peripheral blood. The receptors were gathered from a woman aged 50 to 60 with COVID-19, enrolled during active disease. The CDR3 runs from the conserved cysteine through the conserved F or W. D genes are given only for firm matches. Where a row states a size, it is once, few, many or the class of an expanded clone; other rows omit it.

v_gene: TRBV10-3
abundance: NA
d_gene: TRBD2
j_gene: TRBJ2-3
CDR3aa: CAISESGGGAHTQYF
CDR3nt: TGTGCCATCAGTGAGTCGGGCGGGGGGGCGCATACGCAGTATTTT

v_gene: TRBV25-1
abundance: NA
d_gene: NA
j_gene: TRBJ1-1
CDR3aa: CASSASGGTEAFF
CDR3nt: TGTGCCAGCAGTGCCTCCGGGGGGACTGAAGCTTTCTTT

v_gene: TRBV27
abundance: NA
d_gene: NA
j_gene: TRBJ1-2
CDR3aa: CASSSFEEGLGGYTF
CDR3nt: TGTGCCAGCAGTTCTTTTGAGGAGGGGTTGGGGGGCTACACCTTC

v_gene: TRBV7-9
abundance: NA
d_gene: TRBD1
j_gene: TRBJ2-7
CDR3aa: CASSRSPGTDSYEQYF
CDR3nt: TGTGCCAGCAGCCGCAGCCCCGGGACAGACTCCTACGAGCAGTACTTC

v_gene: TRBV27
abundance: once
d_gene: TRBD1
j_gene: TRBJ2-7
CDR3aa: CASSQGAEEQYF
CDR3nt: TGTGCCAGCAGCCAGGGGGCGGAAGAGCAGTACTTC

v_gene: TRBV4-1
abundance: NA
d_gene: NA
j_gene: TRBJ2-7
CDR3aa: CASSQEPGAYEQYF
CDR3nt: TGCGCCAGCAGCCAAGAACCGGGGGCCTACGAGCAGTACTTC

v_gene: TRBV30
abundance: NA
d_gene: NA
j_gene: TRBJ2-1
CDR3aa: CASDEVSSYNEQFF
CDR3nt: TGTGCCTCAGACGAGGTGAGCTCCTACAATGAGCAGTTCTTC

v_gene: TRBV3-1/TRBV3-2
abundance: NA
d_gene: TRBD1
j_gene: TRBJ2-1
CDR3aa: CASSQQDRELEQFF
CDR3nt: TGTGCCAGCAGCCAACAGGACAGGGAACTTGAGCAGTTCTTC

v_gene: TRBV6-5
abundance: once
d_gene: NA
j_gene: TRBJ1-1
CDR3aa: CASSRSLNTEAFF
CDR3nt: TGTGCCAGCAGCCGGTCTCTGAACACTGAAGCTTTCTTT

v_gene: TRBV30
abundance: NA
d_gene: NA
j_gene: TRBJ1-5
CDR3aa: CAWSRGKSQPQHF
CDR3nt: TGTGCCTGGAGTCGGGGTAAGAGTCAGCCCCAGCATTTT

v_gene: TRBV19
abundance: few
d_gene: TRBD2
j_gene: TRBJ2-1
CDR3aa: CASSMGVFGGGNNEQFF
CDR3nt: TGTGCCAGTAGTATGGGTGTCTTCGGCGGGGGGAACAATGAGCAGTTCTTC

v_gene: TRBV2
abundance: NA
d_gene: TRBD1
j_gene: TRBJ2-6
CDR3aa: CASSETGGESGANVLTF
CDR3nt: TGTGCCAGCAGTGAAACAGGGGGCGAGTCTGGGGCCAACGTCCTGACTTTC

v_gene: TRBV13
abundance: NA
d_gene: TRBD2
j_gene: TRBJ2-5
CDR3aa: CASSSSERGLKETQYF
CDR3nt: TGTGCCAGCAGCTCCTCGGAGCGGGGGCTAAAAGAGACCCAGTACTTC

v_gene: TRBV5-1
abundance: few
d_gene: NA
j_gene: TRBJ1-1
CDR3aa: CASSLAGRGTEAFF
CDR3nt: TGCGCCAGCAGCTTGGCCGGAAGGGGAACTGAAGCTTTCTTT

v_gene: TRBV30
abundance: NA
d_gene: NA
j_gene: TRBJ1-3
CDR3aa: CAWTAGLVSGNTIYF
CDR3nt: TGTGCCTGGACGGCGGGCCTGGTCTCTGGAAACACCATATATTTT

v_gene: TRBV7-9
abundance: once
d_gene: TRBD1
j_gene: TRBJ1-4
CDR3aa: CASSTRQGATNEKLFF
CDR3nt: TGTGCCAGCAGCACCCGACAGGGGGCAACTAATGAAAAACTGTTTTTT

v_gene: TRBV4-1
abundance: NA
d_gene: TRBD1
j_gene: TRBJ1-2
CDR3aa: CASSQNRDSNNYGYTF
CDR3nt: TGCGCCAGCAGTCAAAACCGGGACAGTAATAACTATGGCTACACCTTC

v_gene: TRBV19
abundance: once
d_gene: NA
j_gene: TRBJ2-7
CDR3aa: CASSITGEDEQYF
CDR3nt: TGTGCCAGTAGTATCACGGGTGAGGACGAGCAGTACTTC

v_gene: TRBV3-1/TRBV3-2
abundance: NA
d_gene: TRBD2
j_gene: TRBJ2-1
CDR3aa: CASSRDSGGASYNEQFF
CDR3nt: TGTGCCAGCAGCCGAGATAGCGGGGGGGCGTCGTACAATGAGCAGTTCTTC

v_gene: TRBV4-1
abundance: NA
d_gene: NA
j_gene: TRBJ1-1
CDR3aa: CASSQDGGQVNTEAFF
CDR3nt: TGCGCCAGCAGCCAAGATGGAGGGCAGGTGAACACTGAAGCTTTCTTT

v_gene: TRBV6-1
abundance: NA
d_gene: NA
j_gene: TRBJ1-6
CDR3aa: CASSERGAELSNSPLHF
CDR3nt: TGTGCCAGCAGTGAACGGGGTGCGGAGTTAAGCAACTCACCCCTCCACTTT

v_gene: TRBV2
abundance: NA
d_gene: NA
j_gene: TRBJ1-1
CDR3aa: CASSDSSSTGNTEAFF
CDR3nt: TGTGCCAGCAGTGATTCGTCAAGTACCGGGAACACTGAAGCTTTCTTT

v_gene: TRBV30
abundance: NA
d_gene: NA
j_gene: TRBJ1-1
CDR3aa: CAWTPTHTEAFF
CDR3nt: TGTGCCTGGACCCCTACCCACACTGAAGCTTTCTTT

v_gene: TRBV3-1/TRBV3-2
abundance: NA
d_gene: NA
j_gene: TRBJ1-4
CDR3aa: CASSQVGRGREKLFF
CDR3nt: TGTGCCAGCAGCCAAGTGGGGCGGGGAAGAGAAAAACTGTTTTTT

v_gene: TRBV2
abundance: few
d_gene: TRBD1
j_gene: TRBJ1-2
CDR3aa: CASSRRGLLGYTF
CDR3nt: TGTGCCAGCAGCCGCAGGGGGCTGTTGGGCTACACCTTC

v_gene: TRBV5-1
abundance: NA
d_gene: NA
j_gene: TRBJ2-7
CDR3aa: CASSSLGDQGEQYF
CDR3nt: TGCGCCAGCAGCTCCCTTGGGGATCAGGGCGAGCAGTACTTC

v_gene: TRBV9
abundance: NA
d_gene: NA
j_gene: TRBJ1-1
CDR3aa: CASSPRQVLDTEAFF
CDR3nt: TGTGCCAGCAGCCCCCGTCAGGTCTTGGACACTGAAGCTTTCTTT

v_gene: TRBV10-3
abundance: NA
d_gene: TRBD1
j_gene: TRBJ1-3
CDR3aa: CAISDPDRESGNTIYF
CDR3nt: TGTGCCATCAGTGATCCCGACAGGGAGAGTGGAAACACCATATATTTT

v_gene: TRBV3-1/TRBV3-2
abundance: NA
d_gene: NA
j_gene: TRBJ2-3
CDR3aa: CASSQDMSGITDTQYF
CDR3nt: TGTGCCAGCAGCCAAGATATGTCAGGGATAACAGATACGCAGTATTTT

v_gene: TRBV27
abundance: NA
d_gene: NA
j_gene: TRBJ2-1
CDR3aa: CASSLSRVLNEQFF
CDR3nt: TGTGCCAGCAGTTTATCGAGGGTTTTAAATGAGCAGTTCTTC

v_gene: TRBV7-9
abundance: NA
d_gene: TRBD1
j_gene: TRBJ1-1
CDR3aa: CASSLAATGDTEAFF
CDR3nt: TGTGCCAGCAGCTTAGCGGCGACAGGGGACACTGAAGCTTTCTTT

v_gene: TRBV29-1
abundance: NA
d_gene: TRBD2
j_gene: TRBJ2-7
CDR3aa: CSVLLAGRLYEQYF
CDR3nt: TGCAGCGTCCTGCTAGCGGGGAGACTCTACGAGCAGTACTTC

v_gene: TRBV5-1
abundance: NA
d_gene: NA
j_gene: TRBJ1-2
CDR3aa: CASSLQGIANYGYTF
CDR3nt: TGCGCCAGCAGCTTACAGGGCATAGCTAACTATGGCTACACCTTC

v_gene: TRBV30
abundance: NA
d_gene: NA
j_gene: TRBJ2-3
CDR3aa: CAWSLGGRDTQYF
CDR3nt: TGTGCCTGGAGTCTCGGGGGTAGAGATACGCAGTATTTT

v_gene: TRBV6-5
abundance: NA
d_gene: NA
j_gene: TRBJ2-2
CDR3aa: CASSSQGLNTGELFF
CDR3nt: TGTGCCAGCAGTTCTCAGGGCCTGAACACCGGGGAGCTGTTTTTT

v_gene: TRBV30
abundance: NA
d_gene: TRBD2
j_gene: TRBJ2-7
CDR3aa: CAWLTVRGGYYEQYF
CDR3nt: TGTGCCTGGTTGACCGTTCGCGGGGGGTACTACGAGCAGTACTTC

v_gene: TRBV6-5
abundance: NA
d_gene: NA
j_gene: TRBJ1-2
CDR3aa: CASVGGADSGGYTF
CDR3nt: TGTGCCAGCGTCGGGGGGGCGGACTCGGGTGGCTACACCTTC